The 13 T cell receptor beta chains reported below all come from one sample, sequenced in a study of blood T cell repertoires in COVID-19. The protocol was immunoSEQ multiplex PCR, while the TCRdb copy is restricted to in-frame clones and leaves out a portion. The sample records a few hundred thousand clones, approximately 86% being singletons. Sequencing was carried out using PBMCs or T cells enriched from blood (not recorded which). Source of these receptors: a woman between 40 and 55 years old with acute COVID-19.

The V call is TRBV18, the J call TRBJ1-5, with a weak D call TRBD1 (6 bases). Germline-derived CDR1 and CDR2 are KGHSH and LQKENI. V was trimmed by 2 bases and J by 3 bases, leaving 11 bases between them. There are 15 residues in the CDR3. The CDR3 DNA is TGTGCCAGCTCACCAACCACAGGGTTCAATCAGCCCCAGCATTTT. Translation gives CASSPTTGFNQPQHF.

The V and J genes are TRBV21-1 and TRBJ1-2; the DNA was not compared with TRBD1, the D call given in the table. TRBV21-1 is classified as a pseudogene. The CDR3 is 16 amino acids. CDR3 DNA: TGTGCCAGCAGTCCCAGACTCCGCAGGGGGGACTATGGCTACACCTTC. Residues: CASSPRLRRGDYGYTF.

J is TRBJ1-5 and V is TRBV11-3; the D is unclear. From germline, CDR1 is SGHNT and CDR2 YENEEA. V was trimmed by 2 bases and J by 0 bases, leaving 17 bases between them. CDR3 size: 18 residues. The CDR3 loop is CASSLLRPRADSNQPQHF. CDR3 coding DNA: TGTGCCAGCAGCTTACTCCGCCCCCGCGCGGATAGCAATCAGCCCCAGCATTTT.

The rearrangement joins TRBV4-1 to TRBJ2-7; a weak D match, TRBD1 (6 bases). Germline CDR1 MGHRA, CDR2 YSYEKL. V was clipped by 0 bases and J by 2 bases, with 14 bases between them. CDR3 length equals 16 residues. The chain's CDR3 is CASSQDETRGTYEQYF. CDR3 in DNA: TGCGCCAGCAGCCAAGATGAGACGAGGGGGACCTACGAGCAGTACTTC.

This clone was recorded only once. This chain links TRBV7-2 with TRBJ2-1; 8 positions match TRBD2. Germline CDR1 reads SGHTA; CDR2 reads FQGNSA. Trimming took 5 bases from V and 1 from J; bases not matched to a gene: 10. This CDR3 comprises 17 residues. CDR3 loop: CASSVQSGGASYNEQFF. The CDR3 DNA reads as TGTGCCAGCAGCGTGCAGTCGGGGGGGGCGTCCTACAATGAGCAGTTCTTC.

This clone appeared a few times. In DNA, the CDR3 is TGTGCCAGCAGTTTTCAGACACATTCTAACTATGGCTACACCTTC. Translating it yields CASSFQTHSNYGYTF. This rearrangement joins TRBV7-8 to TRBJ1-2, with no clear D. Germline V CDR1 and CDR2: SGHVS, FQNEAQ. The CDR3 spans 15 residues. V lost 6 bases and J lost 0, with 14 bases in between.

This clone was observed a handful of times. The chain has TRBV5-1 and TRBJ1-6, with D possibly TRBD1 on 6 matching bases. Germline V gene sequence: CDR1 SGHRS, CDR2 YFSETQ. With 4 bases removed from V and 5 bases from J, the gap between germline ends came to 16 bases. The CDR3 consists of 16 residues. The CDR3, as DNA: TGCGCCAGCAGCCGAGTCGGCCAGGGGAATAATTCACCCCTCCACTTT. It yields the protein CASSRVGQGNNSPLHF.

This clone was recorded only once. DNA of the CDR3: TGTGCCAGCAGCGTAGACCCACTGTACTCTGGAAACACCATATATTTT. Residues: CASSVDPLYSGNTIYF. The J gene is TRBJ1-3, the V gene TRBV9, with D unclear. Looked up from germline, CDR1 is SGDLS and CDR2 is YYNGEE. This CDR3 has 16 residues. Trimming took 0 bases from V and 0 from J, leaving 10 bases between them.

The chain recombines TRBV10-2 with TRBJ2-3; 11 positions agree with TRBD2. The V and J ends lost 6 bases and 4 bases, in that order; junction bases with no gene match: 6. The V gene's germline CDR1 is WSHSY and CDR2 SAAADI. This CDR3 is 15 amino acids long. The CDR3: CASSPGTSGADTQYF. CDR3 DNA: TGCGCCAGCAGCCCCGGGACTAGCGGAGCAGATACGCAGTATTTT.

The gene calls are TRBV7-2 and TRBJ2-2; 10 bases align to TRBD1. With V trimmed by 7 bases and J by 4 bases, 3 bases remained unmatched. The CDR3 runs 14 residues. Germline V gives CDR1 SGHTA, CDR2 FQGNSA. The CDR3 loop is CASTDRGGTGELFF. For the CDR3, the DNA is TGTGCCAGCACGGACAGGGGGGGCACCGGGGAGCTGTTTTTT.

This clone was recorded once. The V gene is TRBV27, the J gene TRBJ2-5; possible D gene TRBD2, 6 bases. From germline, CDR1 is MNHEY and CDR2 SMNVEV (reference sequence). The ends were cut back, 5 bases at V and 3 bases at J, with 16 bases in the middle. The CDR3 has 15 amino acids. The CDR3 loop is CASSLLTSREETQYF. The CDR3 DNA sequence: TGTGCCAGCAGTCTTCTCACTAGCCGCGAAGAGACCCAGTACTTC.

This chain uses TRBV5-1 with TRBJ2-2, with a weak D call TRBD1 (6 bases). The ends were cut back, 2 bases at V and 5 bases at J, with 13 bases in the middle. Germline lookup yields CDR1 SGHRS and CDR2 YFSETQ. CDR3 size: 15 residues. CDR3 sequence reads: CASSFRDIGTGELFF. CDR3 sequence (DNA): TGCGCCAGCAGCTTCCGGGACATCGGGACCGGGGAGCTGTTTTTT.

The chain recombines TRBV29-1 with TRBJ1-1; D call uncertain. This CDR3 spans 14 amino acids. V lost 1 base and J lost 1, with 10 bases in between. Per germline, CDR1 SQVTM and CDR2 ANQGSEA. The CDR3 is CSVEVAGKNTEAFF. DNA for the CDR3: TGCAGCGTTGAAGTGGCGGGCAAGAACACTGAAGCTTTCTTT.